This paragraph covers one T cell receptor (beta chain) sequence. It was CD45RO-negative cells, positively selected for CCR7, that made up naive CD8 cells, with terminally differentiated effector memory CD45RA+ cells excluded. Recent acute infections and vaccinations were absent in the healthy HIV-negative adult donors. The germline gives CDR1 SGDLS, CDR2 YYNGEE. This CDR3 contains 15 residues. V lost 3 bases and J 3 bases, leaving 13 bases between the germline ends. These data belong to a study of shared clonotypes between healthy human individuals. Each cell subset's genomic DNA was divided evenly among several immunoSEQ plates. In the source study's methods: Junction-only sequences produced by ImmunoSEQ had no quality scores, so filtering differed. Sequenced by immunoSEQ multiplex PCR; TCRdb stores in-frame clones only, minus some. That table furnishes V, J and clone size, whereas the DNA furnished D and trimming. This table holds about 870,000 clones, almost 95% found once.

This TCR derives from a man between 25 and 39 years old in good health. The material sequenced was naive CD8+ T cells sorted from blood. This chain joins TRBV9 and TRBJ2-1, with D possibly being TRBD2 (6 bases). The chain's CDR3 is CASSAPGESYNEQFF. The CDR3 bases are TGTGCCAGCAGCGCCCCGGGGGAGAGCTACAATGAGCAGTTCTTC. The whole variable domain, filled in from reference TRBV9 and TRBJ2-1, reads DSGVTQTPKHLITATGQRVTLRCSPRSGDLSVYWYQQSLDQGLQFLIQYYNGEERAKGNILERFSAQQFPDLHSELNLSSLELGDSALYFCASSAPGESYNEQFFGPGTRLTVL.